A selection of T cell receptor beta chains follows, all from one sample in a study of T-cell reconstitution after alpha-beta-depleted transplantation in children. TCRdb re-called the PCR reads through MiXCR, storing one row per CDR3 protein. The sample lists over 90,000 distinct CDR3 sequences, about 5.6% occurring once. The specimen comprised PBMCs, mostly from graft donor cells, sampled 60 days after TCRalphabeta/CD19-depleted stem cell transplant. These receptors were taken from a female patient aged 2 to 10 who had a stem cell transplant for Fanconi anemia, so the T cells may come from the graft donor. Each CDR3 is given with its conserved first and last residue. Fields, in order: clone size, J gene, D gene, V gene, CDR3 length, CDR3 DNA, CDR3 protein. D genes are given only for firm matches. Size is omitted from some rows. Given values are once, few, many or a class for expanded clones.

abundance: many
j_gene: TRBJ2-7
d_gene: NA
v_gene: TRBV12-3/TRBV12-4
len: 14
CDR3nt: TGTGCCAGCAGCTCGGACAGCCGTGCCTACGAGCAGTACTTC
CDR3aa: CASSSDSRAYEQYF

abundance: many
j_gene: TRBJ1-1
d_gene: NA
v_gene: TRBV5-1
len: 15
CDR3nt: TGCGCCAGCAGCTTGGCTAACAGGGTGGTGACTGAAGCTTTCTTT
CDR3aa: CASSLANRVVTEAFF

abundance: many
j_gene: TRBJ2-1
d_gene: TRBD2
v_gene: TRBV20-1
len: 14
CDR3nt: TGCAGTGCTCAGCTTACTAGCGGGATCGATGAGCAGTTCTTC
CDR3aa: CSAQLTSGIDEQFF

abundance: many
j_gene: TRBJ2-7
d_gene: TRBD2
v_gene: TRBV18
len: 14
CDR3nt: TGTGCCAGCTCACCACCACTAGCGGAATACGAGCAGTACTTC
CDR3aa: CASSPPLAEYEQYF

abundance: many
j_gene: TRBJ1-1
d_gene: NA
v_gene: TRBV28
len: 12
CDR3nt: TGTGCCAGCAGTTTTGAGTATACAGAAGCTTTCTTT
CDR3aa: CASSFEYTEAFF

abundance: many
j_gene: TRBJ2-5
d_gene: NA
v_gene: TRBV7-9
len: 14
CDR3nt: TGTGCCAGCAGCGTTAGCACAGGCAAAGAGACCCAGTACTTC
CDR3aa: CASSVSTGKETQYF

abundance: many
j_gene: TRBJ1-1
d_gene: NA
v_gene: TRBV4-1
len: 13
CDR3nt: TGCGCCAGCAGCTACCGATTGAACACTGAAGCTTTCTTT
CDR3aa: CASSYRLNTEAFF

abundance: NA
j_gene: TRBJ1-1
d_gene: NA
v_gene: TRBV7-2
len: 14
CDR3nt: TGTGCCAGCAGCTTCGGACAGATGAACACTGAAGCTTTCTTT
CDR3aa: CASSFGQMNTEAFF

abundance: many
j_gene: TRBJ2-1
d_gene: TRBD2
v_gene: TRBV12-3/TRBV12-4
len: 16
CDR3nt: TGTGCCAGCAGTCCCCCGAGCGGGGCTTCCTACAATGAGCAGTTCTTC
CDR3aa: CASSPPSGASYNEQFF

abundance: many
j_gene: TRBJ2-1
d_gene: TRBD2
v_gene: TRBV28
len: 15
CDR3nt: TGTGCCAGCAGTTTCAAGACTAGCGGAAACAATGAGCAGTTCTTC
CDR3aa: CASSFKTSGNNEQFF

abundance: many
j_gene: TRBJ2-1
d_gene: TRBD1
v_gene: TRBV24-1
len: 15
CDR3nt: TGTGCCACCAGTGATCAGGGGGTATTCTACAATGAGCAGTTCTTC
CDR3aa: CATSDQGVFYNEQFF